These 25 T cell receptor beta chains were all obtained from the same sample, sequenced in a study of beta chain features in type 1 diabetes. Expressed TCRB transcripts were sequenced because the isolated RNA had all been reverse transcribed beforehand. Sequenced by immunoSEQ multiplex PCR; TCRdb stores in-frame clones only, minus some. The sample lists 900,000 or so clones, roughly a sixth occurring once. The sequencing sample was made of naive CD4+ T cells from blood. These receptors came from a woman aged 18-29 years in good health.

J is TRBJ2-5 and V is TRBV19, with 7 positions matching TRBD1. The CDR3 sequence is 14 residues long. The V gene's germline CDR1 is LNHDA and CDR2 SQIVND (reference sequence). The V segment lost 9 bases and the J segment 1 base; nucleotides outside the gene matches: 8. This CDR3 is CASRPRDSQETQYF. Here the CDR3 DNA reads TGTGCCAGCCGCCCCAGGGACAGCCAAGAGACCCAGTACTTC.

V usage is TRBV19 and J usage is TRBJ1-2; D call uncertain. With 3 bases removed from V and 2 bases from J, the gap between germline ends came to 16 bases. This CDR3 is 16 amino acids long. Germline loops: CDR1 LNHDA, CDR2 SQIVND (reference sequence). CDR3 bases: TGTGCCAGTAGTATCGGAAGCTTACAAGAAAACTATGGCTACACCTTC. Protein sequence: CASSIGSLQENYGYTF.

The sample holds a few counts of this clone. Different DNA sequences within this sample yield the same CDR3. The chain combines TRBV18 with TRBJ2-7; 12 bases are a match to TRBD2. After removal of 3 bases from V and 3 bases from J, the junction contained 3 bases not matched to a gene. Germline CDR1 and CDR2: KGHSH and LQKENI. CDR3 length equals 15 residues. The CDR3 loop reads CASSPGTSGRYEQYF. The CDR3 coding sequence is TGTGCCAGCTCACCGGGGACTAGCGGGCGCTACGAGCAGTACTTC.

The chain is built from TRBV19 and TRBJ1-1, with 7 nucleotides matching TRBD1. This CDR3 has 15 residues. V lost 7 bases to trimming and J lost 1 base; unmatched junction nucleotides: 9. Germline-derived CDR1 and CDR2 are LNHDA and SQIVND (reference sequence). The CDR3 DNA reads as TGTGCCAGTACCTTTAAGGGGGCAGGGAACACTGAAGCTTTCTTT. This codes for CASTFKGAGNTEAFF.

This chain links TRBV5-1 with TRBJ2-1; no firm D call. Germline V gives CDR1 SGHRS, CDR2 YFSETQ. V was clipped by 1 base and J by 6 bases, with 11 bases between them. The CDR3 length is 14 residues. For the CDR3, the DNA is TGCGCCAGCAGCTTGATGTTGGGTTCCAATGAGCAGTTCTTC. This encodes CASSLMLGSNEQFF.

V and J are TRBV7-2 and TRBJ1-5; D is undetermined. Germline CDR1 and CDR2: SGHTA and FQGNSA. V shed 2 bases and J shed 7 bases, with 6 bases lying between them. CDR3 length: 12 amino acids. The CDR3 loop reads CASSLFQQPQHF. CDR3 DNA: TGTGCCAGCAGCTTATTCCAGCAGCCCCAGCATTTT. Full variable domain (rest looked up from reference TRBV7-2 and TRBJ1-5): GAGVSQSPSNKVTEKGKDVELRCDPISGHTALYWYRQSLGQGLEFLIYFQGNSAPDKSGLPSDRFSAERTGGSVSTLTIQRTQQEDSAVYLCASSLFQQPQHFGDGTRLSIL.

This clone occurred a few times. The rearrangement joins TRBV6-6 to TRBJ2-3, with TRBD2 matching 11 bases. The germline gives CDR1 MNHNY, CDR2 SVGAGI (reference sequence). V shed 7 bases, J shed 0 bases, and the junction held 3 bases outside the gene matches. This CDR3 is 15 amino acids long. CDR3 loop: CASTRTSGSTDTQYF. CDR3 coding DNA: TGTGCCAGCACTCGGACTAGCGGGAGCACAGATACGCAGTATTTT.

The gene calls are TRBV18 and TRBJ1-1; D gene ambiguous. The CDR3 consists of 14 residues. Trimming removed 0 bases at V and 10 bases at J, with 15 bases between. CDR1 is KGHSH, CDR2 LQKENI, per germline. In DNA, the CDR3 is TGTGCCAGCTCACCACCGAGCGTGCGTTTCGGAGCTTTCTTT. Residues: CASSPPSVRFGAFF. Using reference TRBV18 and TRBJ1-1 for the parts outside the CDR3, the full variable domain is NAGVMQNPRHLVRRRGQEARLRCSPMKGHSHVYWYRQLPEEGLKFMVYLQKENIIDESGMPKERFSAEFPKEGPSILRIQQVVRGDSAAYFCASSPPSVRFGAFFGQGTRLTVV.

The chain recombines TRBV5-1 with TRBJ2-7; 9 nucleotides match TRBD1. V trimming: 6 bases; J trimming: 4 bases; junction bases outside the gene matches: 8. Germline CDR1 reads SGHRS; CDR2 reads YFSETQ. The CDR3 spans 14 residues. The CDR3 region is CASTPGDRAYEQYF. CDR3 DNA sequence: TGCGCCAGCACCCCAGGGGACAGGGCGTACGAGCAGTACTTC.

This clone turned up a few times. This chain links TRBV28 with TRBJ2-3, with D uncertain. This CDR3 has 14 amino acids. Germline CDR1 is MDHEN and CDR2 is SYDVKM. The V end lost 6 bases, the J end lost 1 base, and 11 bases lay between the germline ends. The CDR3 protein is CASSPLDRTDTQYF. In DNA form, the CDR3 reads TGTGCCAGCAGCCCCCTTGACCGCACAGATACGCAGTATTTT.

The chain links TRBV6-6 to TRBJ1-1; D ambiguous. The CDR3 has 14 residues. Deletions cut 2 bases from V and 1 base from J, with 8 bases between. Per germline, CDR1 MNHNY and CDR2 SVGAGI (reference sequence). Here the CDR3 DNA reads TGTGCCAGCAGTTACGAGGGAACGAACACTGAAGCTTTCTTT. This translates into CASSYEGTNTEAFF.

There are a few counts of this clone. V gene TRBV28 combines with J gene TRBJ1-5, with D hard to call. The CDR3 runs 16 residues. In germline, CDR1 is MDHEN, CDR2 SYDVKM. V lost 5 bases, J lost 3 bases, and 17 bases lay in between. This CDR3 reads CASSLIDTAVNQPQHF. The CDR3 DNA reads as TGTGCCAGCAGTCTCATCGACACGGCCGTCAATCAGCCCCAGCATTTT.

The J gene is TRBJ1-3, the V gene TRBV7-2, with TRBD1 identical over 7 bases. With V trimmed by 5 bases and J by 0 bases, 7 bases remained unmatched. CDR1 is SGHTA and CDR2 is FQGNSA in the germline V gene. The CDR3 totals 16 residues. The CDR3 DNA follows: TGTGCCAGCAGCGCCTCCGGGACAGCCTCTGGAAACACCATATATTTT. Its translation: CASSASGTASGNTIYF.

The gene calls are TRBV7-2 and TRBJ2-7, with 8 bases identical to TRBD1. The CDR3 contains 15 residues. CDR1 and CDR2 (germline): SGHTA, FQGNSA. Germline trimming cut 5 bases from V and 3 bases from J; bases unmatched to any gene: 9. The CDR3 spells CASSQGQGTFYEQYF. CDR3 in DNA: TGTGCCAGCAGCCAAGGACAGGGTACGTTCTACGAGCAGTACTTC.

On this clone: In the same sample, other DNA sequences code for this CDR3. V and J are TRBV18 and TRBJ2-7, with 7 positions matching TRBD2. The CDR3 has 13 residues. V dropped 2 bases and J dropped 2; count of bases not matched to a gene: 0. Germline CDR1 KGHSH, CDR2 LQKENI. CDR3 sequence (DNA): TGTGCCAGCTCACCAAGCGGGACCTACGAGCAGTACTTC. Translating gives CASSPSGTYEQYF. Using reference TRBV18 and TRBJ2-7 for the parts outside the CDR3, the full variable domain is NAGVMQNPRHLVRRRGQEARLRCSPMKGHSHVYWYRQLPEEGLKFMVYLQKENIIDESGMPKERFSAEFPKEGPSILRIQQVVRGDSAAYFCASSPSGTYEQYFGPGTRLTVT.

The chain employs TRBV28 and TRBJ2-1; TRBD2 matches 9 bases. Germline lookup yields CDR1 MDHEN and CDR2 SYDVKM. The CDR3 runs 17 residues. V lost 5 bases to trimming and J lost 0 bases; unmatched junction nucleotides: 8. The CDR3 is CASSSSGSVPSYNEQFF. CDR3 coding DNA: TGTGCCAGCAGTAGTAGCGGGAGTGTCCCCTCCTACAATGAGCAGTTCTTC.

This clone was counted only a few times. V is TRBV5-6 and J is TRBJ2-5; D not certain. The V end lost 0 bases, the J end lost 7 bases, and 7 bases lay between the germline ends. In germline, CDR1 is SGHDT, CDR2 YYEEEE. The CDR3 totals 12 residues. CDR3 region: CASSLASGTQYF. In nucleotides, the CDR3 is TGTGCCAGCAGCTTGGCCTCAGGGACCCAGTACTTC. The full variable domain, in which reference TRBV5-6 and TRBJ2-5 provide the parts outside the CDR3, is DAGVTQSPTHLIKTRGQQVTLRCSPKSGHDTVSWYQQALGQGPQFIFQYYEEEERQRGNFPDRFSGHQFPNYSSELNVNALLLGDSALYLCASSLASGTQYFGPGTRLLVL.

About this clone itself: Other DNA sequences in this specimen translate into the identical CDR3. CDR3 bases: TGTGCCAGCAGCTTAGGACTTGCCAGCTACAATGAGCAGTTCTTC. Translation gives CASSLGLASYNEQFF. The gene calls are TRBV11-2 and TRBJ2-1; D is ambiguous. V was clipped by 1 base and J by 3 bases, with 10 bases between them. The CDR3 length is 15 residues. Germline values: CDR1 SGHAT, CDR2 FQNNGV.

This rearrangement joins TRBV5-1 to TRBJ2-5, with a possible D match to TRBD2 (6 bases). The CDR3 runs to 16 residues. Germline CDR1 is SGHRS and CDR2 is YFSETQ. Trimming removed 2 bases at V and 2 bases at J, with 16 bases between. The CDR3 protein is CASSFNPGLIQETQYF. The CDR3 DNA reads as TGCGCCAGCAGCTTTAATCCGGGACTTATACAAGAGACCCAGTACTTC. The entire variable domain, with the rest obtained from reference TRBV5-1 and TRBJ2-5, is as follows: KAGVTQTPRYLIKTRGQQVTLSCSPISGHRSVSWYQQTPGQGLQFLFEYFSETQRNKGNFPGRFSGRQFSNSRSEMNVSTLELGDSALYLCASSFNPGLIQETQYFGPGTRLLVL.

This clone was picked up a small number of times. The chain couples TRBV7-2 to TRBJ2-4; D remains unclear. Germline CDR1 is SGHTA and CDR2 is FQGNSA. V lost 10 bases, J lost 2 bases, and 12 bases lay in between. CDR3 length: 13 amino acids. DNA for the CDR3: TGTGCCACCGCCGATGTGACCAAAAACATTCAGTACTTC. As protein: CATADVTKNIQYF.

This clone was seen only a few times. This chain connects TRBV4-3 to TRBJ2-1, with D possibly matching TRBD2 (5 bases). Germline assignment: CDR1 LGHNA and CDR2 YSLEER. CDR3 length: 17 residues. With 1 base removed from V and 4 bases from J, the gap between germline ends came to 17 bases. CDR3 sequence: CASSQADISGLYNEQFF. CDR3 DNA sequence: TGCGCCAGCAGCCAAGCAGACATCAGCGGCCTATACAATGAGCAGTTCTTC.

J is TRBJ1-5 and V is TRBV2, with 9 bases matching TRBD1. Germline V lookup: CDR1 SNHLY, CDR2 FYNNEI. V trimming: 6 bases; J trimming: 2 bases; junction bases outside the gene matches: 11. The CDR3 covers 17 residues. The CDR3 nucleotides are TGTGCCAGCAGGGAGCTTGGACAGGGGAGTCGCAATCAGCCCCAGCATTTT. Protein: CASRELGQGSRNQPQHF.

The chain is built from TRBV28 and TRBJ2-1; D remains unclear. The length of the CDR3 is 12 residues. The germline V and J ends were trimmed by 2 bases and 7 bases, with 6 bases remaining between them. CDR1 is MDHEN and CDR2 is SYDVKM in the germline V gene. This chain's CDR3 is CASSLRANEQFF. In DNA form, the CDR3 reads TGTGCCAGCAGTTTACGGGCAAATGAGCAGTTCTTC.

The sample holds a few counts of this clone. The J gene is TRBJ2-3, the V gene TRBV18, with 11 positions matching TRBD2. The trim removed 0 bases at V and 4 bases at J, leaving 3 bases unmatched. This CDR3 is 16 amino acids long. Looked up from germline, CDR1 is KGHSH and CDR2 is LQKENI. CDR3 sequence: CASSPPRLAGSDTQYF. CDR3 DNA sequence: TGTGCCAGCTCACCACCTCGACTAGCGGGATCAGATACGCAGTATTTT.

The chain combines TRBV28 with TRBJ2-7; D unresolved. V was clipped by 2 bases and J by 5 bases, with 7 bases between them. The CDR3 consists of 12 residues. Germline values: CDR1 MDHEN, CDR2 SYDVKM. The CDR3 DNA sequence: TGTGCCAGCAGTTTACCCCAGCACGAGCAGTACTTC. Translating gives CASSLPQHEQYF.